The 9 T cell receptor beta chains listed next were all sequenced from one sample in a study of blood T cell repertoires in COVID-19. TCRdb keeps only in-frame clones here, not all; method: immunoSEQ multiplex PCR. Among about 190,000 clones listed, about 83% were seen once. The sample comprised peripheral blood. Every receptor here comes from a woman in her 70s with active or convalescent COVID-19.

The chain uses TRBV19 and TRBJ1-1, with D unclear. V was cut by 3 bases and J by 7 bases, with 15 bases left in between. The CDR3 loop spans 14 amino acids. The germline V gene encodes CDR1 LNHDA and CDR2 SQIVND (reference sequence). The CDR3 loop is CASSIVRSGNEAFF. The CDR3 bases are TGTGCCAGTAGTATTGTCCGTTCGGGTAATGAAGCTTTCTTT.

This sequence joins TRBV24-1 and TRBJ2-3; a weak D match, TRBD2 (6 bases). The CDR3 has 17 residues. The V end was cut by 4 bases, the J end by 3 bases, with 19 bases between. CDR1 is KGHDR, CDR2 SFDVKD, per germline. The CDR3: CATSDPVGGGLTDTQYF. The CDR3 DNA reads as TGTGCCACCAGTGACCCAGTGGGAGGAGGTTTAACAGATACGCAGTATTTT.

The chain uses TRBV7-9 and TRBJ1-5; possibly TRBD1 for D (6 bases). The V gene's germline CDR1 is SEHNR and CDR2 FQNEAQ (reference sequence). With 1 base removed from V and 7 bases from J, the gap between germline ends came to 17 bases. CDR3 length: 16 amino acids. CDR3 residues: CASSLGLGGRGQPQHF. The CDR3 coding sequence is TGTGCCAGCAGCTTAGGCCTGGGGGGGCGAGGACAGCCCCAGCATTTT.

This clone was picked up a small number of times. The chain uses TRBV5-4 and TRBJ2-2, with D possibly TRBD1 on 5 matching bases. The V gene lost 4 bases and the J gene lost 5 bases, with 15 bases spanning the gap. The CDR3 runs to 15 residues. The germline V gene has CDR1 SGHNT and CDR2 YYREEE (reference sequence). The CDR3 protein is CASSASQGYTGELFF. The CDR3 bases are TGTGCCAGCAGCGCCTCCCAGGGCTATACCGGGGAGCTGTTTTTT.

The V gene is TRBV4-1, the J gene TRBJ1-2; maybe TRBD1 (5 bases). The CDR3 runs to 15 residues. Deletions cut 4 bases from V and 1 base from J, with 13 bases between. Germline-derived CDR1 and CDR2 are MGHRA and YSYEKL. This chain's CDR3 is CASSPGTSRNYGYTF. The DNA of the CDR3 is TGCGCCAGCAGCCCTGGGACTTCCCGTAACTATGGCTACACCTTC.

The chain recombines TRBV29-1 with TRBJ2-2; a weak D match, TRBD1 (6 bases). This CDR3 has 14 amino acids. Germline CDR1 is SQVTM and CDR2 is ANQGSEA. Trimming pared 1 base from V and 6 bases from J, leaving 12 bases between. CDR3 DNA: TGCAGCGTTGAAGTAGGGGGATCTCCCGGGGAGCTGTTTTTT. Translated, it gives CSVEVGGSPGELFF.

The V call is TRBV6-6, the J call TRBJ2-7; D is perhaps TRBD1 (6 bases). Germline-derived CDR1 and CDR2 are MNHNY and SVGAGI (reference sequence). The ends were cut back, 7 bases at V and 4 bases at J, with 17 bases in the middle. CDR3 length: 14 amino acids. As DNA, the CDR3 is TGTGCCAGCAAACTCGAGACAGGACATTACGAGCAGTACTTC. Translated, it gives CASKLETGHYEQYF.

The chain carries TRBV5-1 and TRBJ2-7, with 7 bases that match TRBD2. The ends lost 0 bases at V and 0 bases at J; junction bases unmatched: 0. Germline V gene sequence: CDR1 SGHRS, CDR2 YFSETQ. The length of the CDR3 is 14 residues. CDR3 bases: TGCGCCAGCAGCTTGGGCGGGAGCTCCTACGAGCAGTACTTC. Amino acid sequence: CASSLGGSSYEQYF.

The rearrangement links TRBV28 to TRBJ2-2; weak D call: TRBD2 (5 bases). The V end was cut by 8 bases, the J end by 1 base, with 5 bases between. Looked up from germline, CDR1 is MDHEN and CDR2 is SYDVKM. This CDR3 contains 12 residues. The DNA of the CDR3 is TGTGCCAGCGGAGGGAACACCGGGGAGCTGTTTTTT. It translates to CASGGNTGELFF.